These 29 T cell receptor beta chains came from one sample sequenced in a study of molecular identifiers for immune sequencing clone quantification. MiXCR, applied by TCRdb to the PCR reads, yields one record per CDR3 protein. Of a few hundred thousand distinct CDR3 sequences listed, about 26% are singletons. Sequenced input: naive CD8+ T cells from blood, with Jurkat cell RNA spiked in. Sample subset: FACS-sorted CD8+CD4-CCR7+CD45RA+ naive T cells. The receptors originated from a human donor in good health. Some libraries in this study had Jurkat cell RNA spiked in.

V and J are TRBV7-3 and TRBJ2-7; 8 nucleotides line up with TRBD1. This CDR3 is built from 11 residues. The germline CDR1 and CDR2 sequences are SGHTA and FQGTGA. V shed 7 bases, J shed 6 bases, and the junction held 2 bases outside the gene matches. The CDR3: CASTGGCEQYF. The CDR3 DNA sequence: TGTGCCAGCACAGGGGGCTGCGAGCAGTACTTC.

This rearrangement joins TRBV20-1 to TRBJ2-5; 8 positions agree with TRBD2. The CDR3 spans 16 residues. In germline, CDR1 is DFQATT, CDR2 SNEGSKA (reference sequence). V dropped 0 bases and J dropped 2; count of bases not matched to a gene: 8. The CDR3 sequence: CSARESAGGKQETQYF. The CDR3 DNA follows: TGCAGTGCTAGAGAATCGGCGGGGGGTAAGCAAGAGACCCAGTACTTC.

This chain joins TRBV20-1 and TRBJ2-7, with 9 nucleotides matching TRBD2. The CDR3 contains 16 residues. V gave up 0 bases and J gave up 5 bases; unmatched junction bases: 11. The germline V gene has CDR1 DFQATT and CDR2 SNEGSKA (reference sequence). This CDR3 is CSARDLGLALDDEQYF. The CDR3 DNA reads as TGCAGTGCTAGAGATTTGGGACTAGCCCTTGACGACGAGCAGTACTTC.

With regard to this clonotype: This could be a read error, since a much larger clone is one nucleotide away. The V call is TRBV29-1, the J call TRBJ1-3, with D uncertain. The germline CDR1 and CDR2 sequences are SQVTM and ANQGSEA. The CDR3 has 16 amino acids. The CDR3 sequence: CSAEDRRESSGNTIYF. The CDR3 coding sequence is TGCAGCGCTGAAGATCGTCGGGAGAGCTCTGGAAACACCATATATTTT.

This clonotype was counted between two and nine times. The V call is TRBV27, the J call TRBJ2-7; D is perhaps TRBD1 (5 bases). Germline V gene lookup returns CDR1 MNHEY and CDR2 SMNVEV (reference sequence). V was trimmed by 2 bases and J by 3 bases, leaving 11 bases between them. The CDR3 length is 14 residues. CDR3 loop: CASSLLPDSYEQYF. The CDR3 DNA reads TGTGCCAGCAGTTTACTCCCAGACAGCTACGAGCAGTACTTC.

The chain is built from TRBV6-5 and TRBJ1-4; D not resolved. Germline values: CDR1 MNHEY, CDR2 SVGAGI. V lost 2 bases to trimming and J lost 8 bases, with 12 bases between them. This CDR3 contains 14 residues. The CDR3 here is CASSYDTRGEKLFF. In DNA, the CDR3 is TGTGCCAGCAGTTACGACACTAGAGGAGAAAAACTGTTTTTT.

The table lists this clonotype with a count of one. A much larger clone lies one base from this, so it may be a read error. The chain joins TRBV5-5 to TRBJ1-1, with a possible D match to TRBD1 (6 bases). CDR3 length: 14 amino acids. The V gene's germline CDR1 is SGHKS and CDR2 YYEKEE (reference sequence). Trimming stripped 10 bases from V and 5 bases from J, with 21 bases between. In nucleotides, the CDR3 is TGTGCCCGCGGGGGGCGGGGGGCTGGTACTGAAGCTTTCTTT. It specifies CARGGRGAGTEAFF.

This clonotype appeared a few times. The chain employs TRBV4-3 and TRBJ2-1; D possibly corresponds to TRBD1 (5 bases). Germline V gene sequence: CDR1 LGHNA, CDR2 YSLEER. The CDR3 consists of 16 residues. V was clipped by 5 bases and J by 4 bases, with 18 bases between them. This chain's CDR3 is CASSAIVQGLYNEQFF. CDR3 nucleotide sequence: TGCGCCAGCAGCGCAATTGTTCAGGGCCTATACAATGAGCAGTTCTTC.

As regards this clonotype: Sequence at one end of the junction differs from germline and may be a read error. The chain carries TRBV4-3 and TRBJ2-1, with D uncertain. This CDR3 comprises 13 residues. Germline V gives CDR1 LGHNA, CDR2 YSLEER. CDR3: CASSQDRADEQFF. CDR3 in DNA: TGCGCCAGCAGCCAAGATCGGGCCGATGAGCAGTTTTTC.

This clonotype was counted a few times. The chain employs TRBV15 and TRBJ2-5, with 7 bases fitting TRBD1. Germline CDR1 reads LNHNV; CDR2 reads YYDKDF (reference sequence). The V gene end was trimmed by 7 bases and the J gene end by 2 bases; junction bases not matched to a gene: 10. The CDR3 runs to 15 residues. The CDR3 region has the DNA TGTGCCACCACTCACAGGGGAAGGGGACAAGAGACCCAGTACTTC. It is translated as CATTHRGRGQETQYF.

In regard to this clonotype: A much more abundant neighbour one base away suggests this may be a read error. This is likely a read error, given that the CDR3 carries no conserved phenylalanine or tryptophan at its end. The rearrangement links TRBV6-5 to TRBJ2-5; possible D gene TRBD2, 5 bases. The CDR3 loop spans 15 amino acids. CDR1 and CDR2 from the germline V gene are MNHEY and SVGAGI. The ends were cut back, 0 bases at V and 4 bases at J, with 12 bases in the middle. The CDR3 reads CASSYSASLGETQYL. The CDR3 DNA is TGTGCCAGCAGTTACTCGGCTAGCTTAGGAGAGACCCAGTACCTC.

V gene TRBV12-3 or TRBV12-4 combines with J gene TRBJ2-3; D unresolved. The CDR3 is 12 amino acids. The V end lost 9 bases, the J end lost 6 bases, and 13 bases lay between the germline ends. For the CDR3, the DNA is TGTGCCAGAGGGAACTCCTGGGATACGCAGTATTTT. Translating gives CARGNSWDTQYF.

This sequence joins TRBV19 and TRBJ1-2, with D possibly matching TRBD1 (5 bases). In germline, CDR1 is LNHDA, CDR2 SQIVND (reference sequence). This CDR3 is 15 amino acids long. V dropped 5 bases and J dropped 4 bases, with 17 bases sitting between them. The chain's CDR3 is CASSPALRGPYGYTF. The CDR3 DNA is TGTGCCAGTAGTCCGGCCTTGAGGGGACCCTATGGCTACACCTTC.

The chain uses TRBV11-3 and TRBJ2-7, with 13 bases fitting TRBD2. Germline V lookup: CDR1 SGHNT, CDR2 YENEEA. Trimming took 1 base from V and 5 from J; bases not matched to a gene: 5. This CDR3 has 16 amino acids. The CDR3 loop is CASSLGGTSGVHEQYF. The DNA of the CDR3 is TGTGCCAGCAGCTTAGGCGGGACTAGCGGGGTTCACGAGCAGTACTTC.

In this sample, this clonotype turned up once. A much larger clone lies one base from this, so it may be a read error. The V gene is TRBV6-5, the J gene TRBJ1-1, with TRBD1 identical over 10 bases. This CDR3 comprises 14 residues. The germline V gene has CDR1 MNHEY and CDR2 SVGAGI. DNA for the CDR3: TGTGCCAGCAGTCCGGACAGGGGGAGGTCTGAAGCTCTCTTT. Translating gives CASSPDRGRSEALF.

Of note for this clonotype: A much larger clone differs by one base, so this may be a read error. CDR3 in amino acids: CSAVPGTYEQYF. In DNA, the CDR3 is TGCAGCGCTGTACCTGGGACCTACGAGCAGTACTTC. The rearrangement links TRBV29-1 to TRBJ2-7, with no clear D. This CDR3 has 12 amino acids. Trimming shortened V by 7 bases and J by 2 bases, and 12 bases separated the two germline ends. Per germline, CDR1 SQVTM and CDR2 ANQGSEA.

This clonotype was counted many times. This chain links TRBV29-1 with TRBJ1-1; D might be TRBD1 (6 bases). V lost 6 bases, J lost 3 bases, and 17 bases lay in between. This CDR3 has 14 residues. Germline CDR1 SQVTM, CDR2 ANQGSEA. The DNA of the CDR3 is TGCAGCGTGCAGGGCCTTGGGGGCTACACTGAAGCTTTCTTT. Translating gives CSVQGLGGYTEAFF.

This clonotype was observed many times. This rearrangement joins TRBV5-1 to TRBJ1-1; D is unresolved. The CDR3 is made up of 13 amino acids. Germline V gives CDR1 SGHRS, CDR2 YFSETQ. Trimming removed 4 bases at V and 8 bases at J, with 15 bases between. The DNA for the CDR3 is TGCGCCAGCAGCGAAACCGGGATCCCAGAAGCTTTCTTT. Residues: CASSETGIPEAFF.

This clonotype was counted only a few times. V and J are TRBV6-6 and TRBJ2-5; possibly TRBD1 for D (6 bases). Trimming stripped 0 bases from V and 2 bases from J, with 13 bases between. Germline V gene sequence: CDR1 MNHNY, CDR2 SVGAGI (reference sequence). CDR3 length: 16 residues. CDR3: CASSYSSRGIQETQYF. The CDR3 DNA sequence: TGTGCCAGCAGTTACTCATCAAGGGGGATTCAAGAGACCCAGTACTTC.

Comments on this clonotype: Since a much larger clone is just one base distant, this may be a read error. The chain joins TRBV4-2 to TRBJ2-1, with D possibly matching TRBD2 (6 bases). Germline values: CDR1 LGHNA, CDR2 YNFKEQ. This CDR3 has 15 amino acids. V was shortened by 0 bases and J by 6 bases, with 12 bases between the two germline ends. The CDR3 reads CASSQETSRANEQFF. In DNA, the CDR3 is TGTGCCAGCAGCCAAGAAACTAGCAGGGCCAATGAGCAGTTCTTC.

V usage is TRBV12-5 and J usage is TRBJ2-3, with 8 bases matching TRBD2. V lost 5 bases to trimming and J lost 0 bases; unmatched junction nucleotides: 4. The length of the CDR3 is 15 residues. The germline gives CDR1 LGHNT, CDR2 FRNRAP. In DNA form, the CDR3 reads TGTGCTAGTGGTATACTAGCGGATAGCACAGATACGCAGTATTTT. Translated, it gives CASGILADSTDTQYF. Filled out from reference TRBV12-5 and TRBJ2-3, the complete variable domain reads DARVTQTPRHKVTEMGQEVTMRCQPILGHNTVFWYRQTMMQGLELLAYFRNRAPLDDSGMPKDRFSAEMPDATLATLKIQPSEPRDSAVYFCASGILADSTDTQYFGPGTRLTVL.

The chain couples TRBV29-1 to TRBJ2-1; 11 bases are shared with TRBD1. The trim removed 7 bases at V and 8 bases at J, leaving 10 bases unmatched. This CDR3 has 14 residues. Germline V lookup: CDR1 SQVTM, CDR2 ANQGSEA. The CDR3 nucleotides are TGCAGCGCCCTTGGACAGGGGGCGGACGATGAGCAGTTCTTC. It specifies CSALGQGADDEQFF.

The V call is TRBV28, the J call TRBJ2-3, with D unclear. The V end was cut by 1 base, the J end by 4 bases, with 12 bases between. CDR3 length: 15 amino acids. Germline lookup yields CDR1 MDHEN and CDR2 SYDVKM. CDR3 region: CASSLYAANADTQYF. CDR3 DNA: TGTGCCAGCAGTTTATACGCGGCAAACGCAGATACGCAGTATTTT.

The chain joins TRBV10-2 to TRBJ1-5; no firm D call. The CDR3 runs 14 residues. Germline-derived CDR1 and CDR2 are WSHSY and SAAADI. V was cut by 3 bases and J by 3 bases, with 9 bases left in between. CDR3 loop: CASSDAQLNQPQHF. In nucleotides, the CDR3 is TGCGCCAGCAGTGACGCACAGCTCAATCAGCCCCAGCATTTT.

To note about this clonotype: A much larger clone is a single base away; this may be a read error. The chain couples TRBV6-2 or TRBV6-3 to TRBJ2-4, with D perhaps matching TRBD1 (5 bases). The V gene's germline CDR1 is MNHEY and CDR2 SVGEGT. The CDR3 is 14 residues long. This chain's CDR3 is CACSYSIQDGAQYF. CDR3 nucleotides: TGTGCCTGCAGTTACTCGATACAGGATGGAGCGCAGTACTTC.

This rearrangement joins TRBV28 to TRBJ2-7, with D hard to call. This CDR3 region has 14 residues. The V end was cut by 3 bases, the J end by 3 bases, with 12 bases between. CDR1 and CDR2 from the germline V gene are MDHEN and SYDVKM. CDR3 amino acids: CASSFSRALYEQYF. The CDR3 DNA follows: TGTGCCAGCAGTTTTTCACGGGCCCTCTACGAGCAGTACTTC.

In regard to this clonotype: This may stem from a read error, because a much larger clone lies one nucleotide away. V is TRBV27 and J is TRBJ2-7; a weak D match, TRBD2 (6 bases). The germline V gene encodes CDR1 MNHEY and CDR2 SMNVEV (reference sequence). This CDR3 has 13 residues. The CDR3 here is CASSPGLNYVQYF. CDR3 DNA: TGTGCCAGCAGCCCGGGACTTAACTACGTGCAGTACTTC.

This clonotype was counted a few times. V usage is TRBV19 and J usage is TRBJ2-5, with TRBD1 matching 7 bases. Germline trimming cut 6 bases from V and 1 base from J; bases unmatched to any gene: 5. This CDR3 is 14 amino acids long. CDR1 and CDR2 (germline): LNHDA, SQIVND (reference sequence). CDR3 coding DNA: TGTGCCAGTAGCACGGGACAGCCCCAAGAGACCCAGTACTTC. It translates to CASSTGQPQETQYF. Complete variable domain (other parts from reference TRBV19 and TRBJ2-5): DGGITQSPKYLFRKEGQNVTLSCEQNLNHDAMYWYRQDPGQGLRLIYYSQIVNDFQKGDIAEGYSVSREKKESFPLTVTSAQKNPTAFYLCASSTGQPQETQYFGPGTRLLVL.

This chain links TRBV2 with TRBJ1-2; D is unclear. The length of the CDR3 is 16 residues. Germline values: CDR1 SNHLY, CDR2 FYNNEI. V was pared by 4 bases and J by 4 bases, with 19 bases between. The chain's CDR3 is CASSVEVRKIGYGYTF. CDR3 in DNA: TGTGCCAGCAGTGTAGAAGTCAGGAAAATTGGCTATGGCTACACCTTC.